This TCR beta chain is from a study of early T cells in non-severe SARS-CoV-2 infection. Turning to the study itself: From unsorted whole blood, bulk RNA was sequenced, and the chains remained unpaired.

One entry per CDR3 protein results from TCRdb running MiXCR on the 5' RACE reads. In the table there are approximately 100,000 distinct CDR3 sequences, about 11% of which are singletons. In its sample, this clonotype was seen many times. Its specificity is not known. The CDR3 has 13 residues. Germline V gene lookup returns CDR1 MNHEY and CDR2 SMNVEV (reference sequence). V was clipped by 9 bases and J by 2 bases; unmatched bases: 3. Study findings and constraints: Sequences matched to VDJdb favored anti-spike CD8 responses, while private and CD4 specificities were missed.

The chain is built from TRBV27 and TRBJ2-3; TRBD1 matches at 9 bases. The source of this sequence is an adult who was a healthcare worker with PCR-confirmed SARS-CoV-2 infection or an uninfected control (not recorded which). The source material was whole blood. CDR3 residues: CASGQGSTDTQYF. The CDR3 coding sequence is TGTGCCAGTGGACAGGGGTCCACAGATACGCAGTATTTT.